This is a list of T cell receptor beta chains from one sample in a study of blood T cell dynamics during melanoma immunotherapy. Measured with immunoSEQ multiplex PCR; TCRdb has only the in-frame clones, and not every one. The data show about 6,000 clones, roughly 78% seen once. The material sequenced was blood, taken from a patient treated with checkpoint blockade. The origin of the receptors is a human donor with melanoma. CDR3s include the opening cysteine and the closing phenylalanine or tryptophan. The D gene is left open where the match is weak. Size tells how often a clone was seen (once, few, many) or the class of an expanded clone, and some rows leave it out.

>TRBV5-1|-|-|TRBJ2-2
CASSGGAGNTGELFF
TGCGCCAGCAGCGGCGGTGCAGGGAACACCGGGGAGCTGTTTTTT
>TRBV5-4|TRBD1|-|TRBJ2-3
CASRDRAGLGTDTQYF
TGTGCCAGCAGAGACAGGGCAGGGCTGGGCACAGATACGCAGTATTTT
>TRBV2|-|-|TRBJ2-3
CASSPTADTQYF
TGTGCCAGCAGTCCGACTGCAGATACGCAGTATTTT
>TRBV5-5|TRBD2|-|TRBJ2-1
CASSLASGDYNEQFF
TGTGCCAGCAGCTTAGCCAGCGGGGATTACAATGAGCAGTTCTTC
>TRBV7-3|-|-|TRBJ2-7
CASSLAVIVVETYSYEQYF
TGTGCCAGCAGCTTAGCGGTAATAGTGGTCGAGACTTACTCCTACGAGCAGTACTTC
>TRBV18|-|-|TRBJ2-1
CASSPPGRNEQFF
TGTGCCAGCTCACCACCGGGGAGGAATGAGCAGTTCTTC
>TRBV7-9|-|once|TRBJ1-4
CASSLGGFEKLFF
TGTGCCAGCAGCTTAGGGGGGTTTGAAAAACTGTTTTTT
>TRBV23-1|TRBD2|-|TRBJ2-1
CASSHLGLAENYNEQFF
TGCGCCAGCAGTCATCTTGGACTAGCGGAAAACTACAATGAGCAGTTCTTC
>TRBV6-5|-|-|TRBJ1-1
CASTYRDEAFF
TGTGCCAGCACCTACAGGGACGAAGCTTTCTTT
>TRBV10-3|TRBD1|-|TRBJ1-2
CAISESKAGQGANYGYTF
TGTGCCATCAGTGAGTCGAAGGCCGGCCAGGGGGCTAACTATGGCTACACCTTC
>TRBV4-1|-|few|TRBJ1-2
CASSRGPGYTF
TGCGCCAGCAGCCGGGGACCCGGCTACACCTTC
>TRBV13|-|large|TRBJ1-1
CASGGEENTEAFF
TGTGCTAGCGGTGGGGAGGAGAACACTGAAGCTTTCTTT
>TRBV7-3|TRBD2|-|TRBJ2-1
CASSATLAASYNEQFF
TGTGCCAGCAGCGCCACGCTAGCGGCCTCCTACAATGAGCAGTTCTTC
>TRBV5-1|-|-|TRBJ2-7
CASSLDPGPYEQYF
TGCGCCAGCAGCTTGGATCCGGGCCCCTACGAGCAGTACTTC
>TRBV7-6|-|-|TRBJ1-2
CASSYGSLVGYTF
TGTGCCAGCAGCTACGGGAGTCTAGTTGGCTACACCTTC
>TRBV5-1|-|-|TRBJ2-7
CASSLGGSMGYEQYF
TGCGCCAGCAGCTTGGGGGGTAGTATGGGCTACGAGCAGTACTTC
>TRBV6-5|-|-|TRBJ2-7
CASSLNYEQYF
TGTGCCAGCAGTTTAAACTACGAGCAGTACTTC
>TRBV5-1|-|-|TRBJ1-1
CASSSTGQNTEAFF
TGCGCCAGCAGCTCCACGGGACAGAACACTGAAGCTTTCTTT
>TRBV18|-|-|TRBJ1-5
CASSPGPQPQHF
TGTGCCAGCTCACCTGGTCCTCAGCCCCAGCATTTT
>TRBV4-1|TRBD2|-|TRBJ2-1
CASSQDESLAGGNEQFF
TGCGCCAGCAGCCAAGATGAGTCGCTAGCGGGAGGTAATGAGCAGTTCTTC
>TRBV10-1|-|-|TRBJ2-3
CASSEGWGKDTQYF
TGCGCCAGCAGTGAGGGCTGGGGGAAGGATACGCAGTATTTT
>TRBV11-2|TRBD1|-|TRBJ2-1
CASSSGAGTGRNEQFF
TGTGCCAGCAGCTCAGGAGCCGGGACAGGGAGGAATGAGCAGTTCTTC
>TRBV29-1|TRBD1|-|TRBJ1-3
CSVGQTSGNTIYF
TGCAGCGTGGGACAGACCTCTGGAAACACCATATATTTT
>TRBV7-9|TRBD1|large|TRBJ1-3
CASSVEQGADGNTIYF
TGTGCCAGCAGCGTAGAACAGGGGGCGGATGGAAACACCATATATTTT
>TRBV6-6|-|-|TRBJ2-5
CASSLKGGGETQYF
TGTGCCAGCAGTTTGAAGGGGGGCGGGGAGACCCAGTACTTC
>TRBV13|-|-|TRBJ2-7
CASRPGISYEQYF
TGTGCCAGCAGGCCGGGGATTAGCTACGAGCAGTACTTC
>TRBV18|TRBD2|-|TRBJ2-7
CASSPRTSGRSEQYF
TGTGCCAGCTCACCACGGACTAGCGGGAGGTCCGAGCAGTACTTC
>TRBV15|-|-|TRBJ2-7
CATSRDEGPSYEQYF
TGTGCCACCAGCAGAGACGAGGGTCCTTCCTACGAGCAGTACTTC
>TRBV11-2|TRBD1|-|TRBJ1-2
CASSPGQAYGYTF
TGTGCCAGCAGCCCTGGACAGGCATATGGCTACACCTTC
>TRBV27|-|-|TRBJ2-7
CASSLIGTAKTYEQYF
TGTGCCAGCAGTTTAATCGGGACTGCCAAGACCTACGAGCAGTACTTC
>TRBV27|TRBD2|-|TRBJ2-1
CASSFSGNSYNEQFF
TGTGCCAGCAGTTTTAGCGGGAACTCCTACAATGAGCAGTTCTTC
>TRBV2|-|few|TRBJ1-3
CASSPLLGSGNTIYF
TGTGCCAGCAGCCCCCTCTTGGGGTCAGGAAACACCATATATTTT
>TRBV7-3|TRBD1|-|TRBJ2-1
CASSLTLDRGISEQFF
TGTGCCAGCAGCTTAACCCTGGACAGGGGGATTTCCGAGCAGTTCTTC
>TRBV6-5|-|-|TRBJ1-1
CASSYSPGLDTEAFF
TGTGCCAGCAGTTACTCACCCGGGTTGGACACTGAAGCTTTCTTT
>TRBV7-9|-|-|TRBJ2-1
CASSLGGARQGYNEQFF
TGTGCCAGCAGCTTAGGGGGGGCGAGGCAGGGATACAATGAGCAGTTCTTC
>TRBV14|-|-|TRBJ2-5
CASSSRGLRETQYF
TGTGCCAGCAGCTCCAGGGGCCTGCGGGAGACCCAGTACTTC
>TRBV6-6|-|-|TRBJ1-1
CASSLSGGKDTEAFF
TGTGCCAGCAGTTTGTCGGGGGGGAAGGACACTGAAGCTTTCTTT
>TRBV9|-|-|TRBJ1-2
CASSVAVAGLGYGYTF
TGTGCCAGCAGCGTAGCGGTGGCAGGCCTGGGGTATGGCTACACCTTC
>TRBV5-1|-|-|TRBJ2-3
CASSLIRPSTDTQYF
TGCGCCAGCAGCTTGATAAGACCAAGCACAGATACGCAGTATTTT
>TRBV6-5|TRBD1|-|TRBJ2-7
CASSYSGQGSYEQYF
TGTGCCAGCAGTTACTCCGGACAGGGGTCCTACGAGCAGTACTTC
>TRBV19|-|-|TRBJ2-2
CASSPPGTYTGELFF
TGTGCCAGTAGTCCGCCGGGGACTTACACCGGGGAGCTGTTTTTT
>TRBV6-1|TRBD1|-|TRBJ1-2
CASVRTAGGHGYTF
TGTGCCAGCGTGCGGACGGCAGGGGGCCATGGCTACACCTTC
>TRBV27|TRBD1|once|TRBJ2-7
CASSFLGTGSYEQYF
TGTGCCAGCAGTTTCCTAGGGACAGGGTCCTACGAGCAGTACTTC
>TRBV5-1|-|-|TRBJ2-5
CASSFQETQYF
TGCGCCAGCAGCTTCCAAGAGACCCAGTACTTC
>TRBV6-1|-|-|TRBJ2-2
CATLLRGVHTGELFF
TGTGCCACCCTCTTGAGAGGGGTTCACACCGGGGAGCTGTTTTTT
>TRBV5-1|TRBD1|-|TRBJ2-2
CASSRMWDRATGELFF
TGCGCCAGCAGCCGGATGTGGGACAGGGCCACCGGGGAGCTGTTTTTT
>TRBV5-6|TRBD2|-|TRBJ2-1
CASSLGLAGEYEQFF
TGTGCCAGCAGCTTGGGACTAGCGGGAGAGTATGAGCAGTTCTTC
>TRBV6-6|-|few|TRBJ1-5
CASSYELGDQPQHF
TGTGCCAGCAGTTACGAGTTAGGGGATCAGCCCCAGCATTTT
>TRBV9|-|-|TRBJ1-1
CASSPDRMNTEAFF
TGTGCCAGCAGCCCGGACAGAATGAACACTGAAGCTTTCTTT
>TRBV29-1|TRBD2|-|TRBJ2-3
CSVAPSGDTQYF
TGCAGCGTTGCTCCTAGCGGGGATACGCAGTATTTT
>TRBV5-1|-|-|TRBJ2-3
CASSLAKAAKSPSTDTQYF
TGCGCCAGCAGCTTGGCCAAGGCAGCCAAGTCTCCTAGCACAGATACGCAGTATTTT
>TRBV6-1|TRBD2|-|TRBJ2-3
CASSERVSGGVRDTQYF
TGTGCCAGCAGTGAAAGGGTGAGCGGGGGGGTGAGAGATACGCAGTATTTT
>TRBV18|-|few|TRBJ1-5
CASSPSQGTNQPQHF
TGTGCCAGCTCACCCAGCCAGGGTACCAATCAGCCCCAGCATTTT
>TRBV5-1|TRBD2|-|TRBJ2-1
CASSLGTSGRFNEQFF
TGCGCCAGCAGCCTCGGGACTAGCGGGCGGTTCAATGAGCAGTTCTTC
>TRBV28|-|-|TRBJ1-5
CASSSPPPGGSQHF
TGTGCCAGCAGTTCCCCTCCCCCCGGGGGATCCCAGCATTTT
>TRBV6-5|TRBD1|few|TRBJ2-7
CASSYSDRTYEQYF
TGTGCCAGCAGTTACTCGGACAGGACATACGAGCAGTACTTC
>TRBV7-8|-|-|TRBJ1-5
CASSLGRASNQPQHF
TGTGCCAGCAGCTTAGGCAGGGCGAGCAATCAGCCCCAGCATTTT
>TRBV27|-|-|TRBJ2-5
CASSSQTGGETQYF
TGTGCCAGCAGTTCCCAGACTGGGGGAGAGACCCAGTACTTC